The 23 T cell receptor beta chains listed next were all sequenced from one sample in a study of OX40 agonist ivuxolimab in advanced cancers. The method behind the library was the immunoSEQ multiplex PCR assay. In TCRdb, the immuneACCESS table is reduced to in-frame sequences with V and J assigned. These tables do not hold every clone; where another copy was compared, an unresolved V gene accounts for under half, and the others remain unexplained. Across this sample there are about 64,000 clones, with about 87% seen only once. The top ten hold approximately 2.8% of the sample. Sequenced material: CD4+ or CD8+ T cells sorted from blood, taken in a trial of the OX40 agonist ivuxolimab. Receptor source: an adult with an advanced solid tumor such as melanoma, head and neck, liver or kidney cancer.

The chain joins TRBV7-9 to TRBJ1-1, with unresolved D. The CDR3 consists of 13 residues. CDR1 is SEHNR and CDR2 is FQNEAQ in the germline V gene (reference sequence). The ends were cut back, 1 base at V and 13 bases at J, with 16 bases in the middle. The DNA for the CDR3 is TGTGCCAGCAGCTTAGTTTATTTGGGTAAGGATTTCTTT. This codes for CASSLVYLGKDFF. The whole variable domain, filled in from reference TRBV7-9 and TRBJ1-1, reads DTGVSQNPRHKITKRGQNVTFRCDPISEHNRLYWYRQTLGQGPEFLTYFQNEAQLEKSRLLSDRFSAERPKGSFSTLEIQRTEQGDSAMYLCASSLVYLGKDFFGQGTRLTVV.

This chain joins TRBV6-5 and TRBJ1-5, with D unresolved. Trimming pared 2 bases from V and 3 bases from J, leaving 11 bases between. Per the germline V gene, CDR1 is MNHEY and CDR2 is SVGAGI. The CDR3 spans 15 residues. The CDR3 protein is CASSYGSQYNQPQHF. Here the CDR3 DNA reads TGTGCCAGCAGTTACGGGAGTCAGTACAATCAGCCCCAGCATTTT.

The chain uses TRBV11-2 and TRBJ2-1, with 9 bases fitting TRBD2. Trimming at V came to 5 bases and at J to 8 bases, leaving 10 bases not matched to a gene. The CDR3 is made up of 15 amino acids. Germline V gives CDR1 SGHAT, CDR2 FQNNGV. Written as DNA, the CDR3 is TGTGCCAGCAGCCGTGGGGCTAGCGGGACAGATGAGCAGTTCTTC. As protein: CASSRGASGTDEQFF.

This clone turned up a few times. The CDR3 protein is CASSPGLLAEKSYEQYF. CDR3 nucleotides: TGTGCCAGCAGCCCCGGCCTACTAGCGGAAAAATCCTACGAGCAGTACTTC. The chain is built from TRBV5-4 and TRBJ2-7; TRBD2 agrees at 8 bases. Losses at the gene ends were 4 bases for V and 1 base for J; bases not matched to a gene: 13. CDR3 length equals 17 residues. The germline CDR1 and CDR2 sequences are SGHNT and YYREEE (reference sequence).

The CDR3 sequence: CASNRGSGEKLFF. The CDR3 DNA is TGTGCCAGCAATAGGGGCAGTGGTGAAAAACTGTTTTTT. The chain is built from TRBV2 and TRBJ1-4; D might be TRBD1 (5 bases). Germline assignment: CDR1 SNHLY and CDR2 FYNNEI. Between the trimmed V and J ends, which lost 7 bases and 7 bases, there was a span of 13 bases. The CDR3 has 13 amino acids.

The chain carries TRBV25-1 and TRBJ2-7, with no clear D. The CDR3 sequence is 11 residues long. Trimming removed 8 bases at V and 12 bases at J, with 17 bases between. Germline values: CDR1 MGHDK, CDR2 SYGVNS. The CDR3 sequence: CASQAWAAWYF. The CDR3 DNA is TGTGCCAGCCAAGCTTGGGCGGCGTGGTACTTC.

This rearrangement joins TRBV19 to TRBJ2-5; 9 nucleotides agree with TRBD2. The CDR3 runs 13 residues. Germline V gene data show CDR1 as LNHDA and CDR2 as SQIVND (reference sequence). The junction had 0 bases not matched to a gene; V was cut back by 4 bases and J by 3 bases. Written as DNA, the CDR3 is TGTGCCAGTAGTACTAGCGGGAAAGAGACCCAGTACTTC. Residues: CASSTSGKETQYF.

This clone was seen more than once but under ten times. The chain couples TRBV10-3 to TRBJ1-1; 9 bases are a match to TRBD1. Unmatched junction bases numbered 10, after V lost 0 bases and J lost 5 bases. The CDR3 is 17 amino acids. Germline V gene data show CDR1 as ENHRY and CDR2 as SYGVKD. Here the CDR3 reads CAISESIWVTGGTEAFF. The CDR3 bases are TGTGCCATCAGTGAGTCAATTTGGGTGACAGGGGGGACTGAAGCTTTCTTT.

This rearrangement joins TRBV30 to TRBJ1-2; 7 bases are a match to TRBD1. The CDR3 covers 13 residues. V shed 3 bases and J 4 bases; nucleotides not matched to a gene: 5. Germline CDR1 reads GTSNPN; CDR2 reads SVGIG (reference sequence). The CDR3 region is CAWSRDSVYGYTF. CDR3 DNA sequence: TGTGCCTGGAGCCGGGACAGTGTCTATGGCTACACCTTC.

In DNA form, the CDR3 reads TGTGCCATCCAAGGGGGCACCGGGGAGCTGTTTTTT. Residues: CAIQGGTGELFF. The rearrangement joins TRBV10-3 to TRBJ2-2, with TRBD1 as a possible D gene (6 bases). Germline V gene sequence: CDR1 ENHRY, CDR2 SYGVKD. CDR3 length: 12 residues. The V end lost 8 bases, the J end lost 4 bases, and 8 bases lay between the germline ends.

This chain uses TRBV2 with TRBJ2-1; TRBD2 agrees at 8 bases. Germline V gene sequence: CDR1 SNHLY, CDR2 FYNNEI. V dropped 11 bases and J dropped 5; count of bases not matched to a gene: 5. The CDR3 runs to 12 residues. The CDR3 reads CASLLADNEQFF. The DNA for the CDR3 is TGTGCCTCCTTACTAGCGGACAATGAGCAGTTCTTC.

This clone was counted a single time. This rearrangement joins TRBV12-5 to TRBJ2-1, with TRBD2 matching 7 bases. V lost 1 base and J lost 1; bases outside the gene matches: 7. CDR3 size: 17 residues. From germline, CDR1 is LGHNT and CDR2 FRNRAP. The CDR3: CASGLGDGRGSYNEQFF. The CDR3 DNA is TGTGCTAGTGGTTTGGGGGATGGGAGGGGTTCCTACAATGAGCAGTTCTTC.

The chain employs TRBV5-8 and TRBJ1-5; D possibly corresponds to TRBD1 (6 bases). V dropped 3 bases and J dropped 2 bases, with 9 bases sitting between them. The CDR3 runs to 14 residues. In germline, CDR1 is SGHTS, CDR2 YDEGEE. CDR3 sequence reads: CASSSGVGNQPQHF. CDR3 in DNA: TGTGCCAGCAGCTCAGGGGTCGGCAATCAGCCCCAGCATTTT.

This rearrangement joins TRBV7-2 to TRBJ2-7; no firm D call. The V end was cut by 5 bases, the J end by 1 base, with 3 bases between. Germline CDR1 reads SGHTA; CDR2 reads FQGNSA. This CDR3 region has 11 residues. The CDR3 region is CASSNSYEQYF. The CDR3 nucleotides read TGTGCCAGCAGCAATTCCTACGAGCAGTACTTC. The variable domain in full, with the rest retrieved from reference TRBV7-2 and TRBJ2-7, is GAGVSQSPSNKVTEKGKDVELRCDPISGHTALYWYRQSLGQGLEFLIYFQGNSAPDKSGLPSDRFSAERTGGSVSTLTIQRTQQEDSAVYLCASSNSYEQYFGPGTRLTVT.

The V call is TRBV28, the J call TRBJ2-5; D ambiguous. Trimming pared 2 bases from V and 1 base from J, leaving 8 bases between. CDR3 length: 14 amino acids. Germline CDR1 MDHEN, CDR2 SYDVKM. CDR3 amino acids: CASSLAALQETQYF. CDR3 DNA: TGTGCCAGCAGTTTAGCCGCCCTCCAAGAGACCCAGTACTTC.

V usage is TRBV6-6 and J usage is TRBJ1-1; D might be TRBD1 (6 bases). The V and J ends lost 0 bases and 5 bases respectively, with 10 bases between them. CDR1 and CDR2 (germline): MNHNY, SVGAGI (reference sequence). The CDR3 has 14 residues. The CDR3: CASSYSNQGTEAFF. The CDR3, as DNA: TGTGCCAGCAGTTACTCAAACCAGGGGACTGAAGCTTTCTTT.

The J gene is TRBJ2-5, the V gene TRBV7-9; D not certain. The CDR3 loop spans 15 amino acids. Trimming cost V 1 base and J 2 bases, with 11 bases left between them. CDR1 is SEHNR, CDR2 FQNEAQ, per germline (reference sequence). CDR3 sequence reads: CASSLGGRLQETQYF. CDR3 bases: TGTGCCAGCAGCTTAGGAGGACGTTTACAAGAGACCCAGTACTTC.

The chain has TRBV7-8 and TRBJ2-7; D may be TRBD1 or TRBD2 (5 bases each). Germline CDR1 SGHVS, CDR2 FQNEAQ. Trimming stripped 4 bases from V and 3 bases from J, with 13 bases between. CDR3 size: 14 residues. The DNA for the CDR3 is TGTGCCAGCAGCTCTTGGGGGTTAATCTACGAGCAGTACTTC. Encoded protein: CASSSWGLIYEQYF.

The V call is TRBV2, the J call TRBJ1-2, with D tentatively TRBD1 (6 bases). CDR1 and CDR2 (germline): SNHLY, FYNNEI. The CDR3 spans 13 residues. V lost 5 bases to trimming and J lost 5 bases, with 12 bases between them. The CDR3 loop reads CASSLGGEYGYTF. The CDR3 DNA reads TGTGCCAGCAGTCTCGGGGGCGAGTATGGCTACACCTTC.

The genes are TRBV28 and TRBJ2-4; D not resolved. V gave up 2 bases and J gave up 8 bases, with 10 bases separating them. CDR1 and CDR2 (germline): MDHEN, SYDVKM. The CDR3 extends over 13 amino acids. CDR3 in amino acids: CASSLTPRDIQYF. CDR3 in DNA: TGTGCCAGCAGTTTAACCCCCCGGGACATTCAGTACTTC.

The rearrangement joins TRBV18 to TRBJ2-3, with TRBD1 matching over 8 bases. The length of the CDR3 is 14 residues. The junction had 4 bases not matched to a gene; V was cut back by 8 bases and J by 0 bases. Germline loops: CDR1 KGHSH, CDR2 LQKENI. CDR3 protein: CASTGQASTDTQYF. The CDR3, as DNA: TGTGCCAGCACGGGACAGGCGAGCACAGATACGCAGTATTTT.

The rearrangement uses TRBV28 and TRBJ2-7; 9 nucleotides line up with TRBD1. Germline assignment: CDR1 MDHEN and CDR2 SYDVKM. The V gene end was trimmed by 5 bases and the J gene end by 4 bases; junction bases not matched to a gene: 9. The CDR3 has 15 residues. CDR3: CASSVTGGLYYEQYF. CDR3 DNA: TGTGCCAGCAGTGTGACAGGGGGACTTTATTACGAGCAGTACTTC.

The gene calls are TRBV29-1 and TRBJ2-3; 10 nucleotides line up with TRBD1. The germline gives CDR1 SQVTM, CDR2 ANQGSEA. Germline trimming cut 3 bases from V and 0 bases from J; bases unmatched to any gene: 6. CDR3 length: 16 amino acids. As DNA, the CDR3 is TGCAGCGTTGAGGGACAGGGGCGCCCTAGCACAGATACGCAGTATTTT. Residues: CSVEGQGRPSTDTQYF.